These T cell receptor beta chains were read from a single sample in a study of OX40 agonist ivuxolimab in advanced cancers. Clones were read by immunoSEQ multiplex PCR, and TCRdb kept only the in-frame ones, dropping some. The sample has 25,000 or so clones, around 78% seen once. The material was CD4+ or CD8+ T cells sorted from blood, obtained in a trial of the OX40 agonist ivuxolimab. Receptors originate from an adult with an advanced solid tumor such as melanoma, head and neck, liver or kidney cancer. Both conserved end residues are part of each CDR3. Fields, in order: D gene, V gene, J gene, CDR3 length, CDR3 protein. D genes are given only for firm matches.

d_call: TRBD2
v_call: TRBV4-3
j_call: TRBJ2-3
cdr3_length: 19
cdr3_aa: CASSQAIAGGPGFEDTQYF

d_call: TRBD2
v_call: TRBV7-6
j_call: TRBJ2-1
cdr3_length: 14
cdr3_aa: CASSLVVAGLEQFF

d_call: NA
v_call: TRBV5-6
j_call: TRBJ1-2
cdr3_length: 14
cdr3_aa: CASSLFQGNYGYTF

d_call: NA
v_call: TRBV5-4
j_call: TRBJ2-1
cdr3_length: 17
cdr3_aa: CASSTQGAGGSYNEQFF

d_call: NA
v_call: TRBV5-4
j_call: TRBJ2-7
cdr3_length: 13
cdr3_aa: CASSIGTRYEQYF

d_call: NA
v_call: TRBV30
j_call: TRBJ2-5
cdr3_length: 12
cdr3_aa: CAWRGLQETQYF

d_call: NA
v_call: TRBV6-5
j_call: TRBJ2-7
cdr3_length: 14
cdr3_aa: CASSPSLRDYEQYF

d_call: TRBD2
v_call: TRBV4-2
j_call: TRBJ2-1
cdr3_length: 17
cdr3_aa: CASSQEYTSGAINEQFF

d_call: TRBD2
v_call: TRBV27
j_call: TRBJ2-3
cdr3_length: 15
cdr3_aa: CASTLGTSGSDTQYF

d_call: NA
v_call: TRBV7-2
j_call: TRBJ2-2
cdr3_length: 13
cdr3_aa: CASSLLAGGELFF

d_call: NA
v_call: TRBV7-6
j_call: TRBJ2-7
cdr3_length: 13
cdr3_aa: CASSPRRSHEQYF

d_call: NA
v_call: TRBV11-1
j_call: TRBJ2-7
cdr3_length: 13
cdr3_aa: CASSFPSSYEQYF

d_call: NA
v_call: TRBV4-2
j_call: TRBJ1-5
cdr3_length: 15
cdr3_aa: CASSSTEYSNQPQHF

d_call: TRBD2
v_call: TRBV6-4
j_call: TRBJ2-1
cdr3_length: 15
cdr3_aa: CASSQTSGDNNEQFF

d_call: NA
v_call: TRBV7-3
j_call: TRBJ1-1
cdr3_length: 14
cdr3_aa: CASSLGVRNTEAFF

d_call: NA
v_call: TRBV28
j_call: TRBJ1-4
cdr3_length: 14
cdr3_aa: CASSEGWGNEKLFF

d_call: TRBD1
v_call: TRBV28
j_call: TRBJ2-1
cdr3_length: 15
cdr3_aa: CASSLEGATYNEQFF

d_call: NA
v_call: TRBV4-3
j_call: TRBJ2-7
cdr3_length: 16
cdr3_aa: CASSQVRGKTSYEQYF

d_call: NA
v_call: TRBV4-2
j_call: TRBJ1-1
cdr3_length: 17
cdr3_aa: CASSQDNRAGVNTEAFF

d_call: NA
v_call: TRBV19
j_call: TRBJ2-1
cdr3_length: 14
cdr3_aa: CASSSQTSSDEQFF